This T cell receptor (beta chain) comes out of a study of cytomegalovirus exposure and HLA in healthy donors. Overall study results and limits: Cytomegalovirus-associated TCR beta chains were listed, numbering approximately 150. Some public TCRs appeared in many individuals, while most sequences were rare. Immune exposure data for these donors was limited to CMV serostatus. An analysis was carried out at a later point. It showed that HLA-associated TCR beta chains were more clonally expanded than equally common non-associated chains.

Of note for this clone: The target antigen is unknown.

PCR primers comprised 60 Vbeta and 13 Jbeta primers. Profiling relied on immunoSEQ multiplex PCR, and the TCRdb table lists in-frame clones only, not all of them. This table holds about 110,000 clones, 75% to 85% found once. The CDR3 runs 14 residues. In germline, CDR1 is SGHTA, CDR2 FQGNSA. V dropped 2 bases and J dropped 2 bases, with 10 bases sitting between them. The sequence derives from a man aged 25-45 years in good health and CMV-seronegative. Sequencing input: PBMCs. The V gene is TRBV7-2, the J gene TRBJ2-7, with D maybe TRBD1 (6 bases). CDR3 DNA: TGTGCCAGCAGCTTAATGGGGGCCCCCTACGAGCAGTACTTC. Protein sequence: CASSLMGAPYEQYF.